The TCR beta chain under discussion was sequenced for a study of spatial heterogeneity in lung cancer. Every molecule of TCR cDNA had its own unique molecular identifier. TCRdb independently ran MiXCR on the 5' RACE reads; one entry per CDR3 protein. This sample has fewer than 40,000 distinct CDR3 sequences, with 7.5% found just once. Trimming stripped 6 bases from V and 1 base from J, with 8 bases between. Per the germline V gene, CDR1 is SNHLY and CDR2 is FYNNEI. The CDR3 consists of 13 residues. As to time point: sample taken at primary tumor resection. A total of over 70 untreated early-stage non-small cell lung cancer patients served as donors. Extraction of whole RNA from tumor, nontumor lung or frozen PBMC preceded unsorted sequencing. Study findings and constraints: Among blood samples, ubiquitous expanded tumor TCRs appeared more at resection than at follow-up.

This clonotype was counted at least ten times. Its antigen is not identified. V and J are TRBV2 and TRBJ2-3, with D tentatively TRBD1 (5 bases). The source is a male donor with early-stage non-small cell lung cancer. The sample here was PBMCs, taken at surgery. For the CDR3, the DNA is TGTGCCAGCAGCCCGACAGGCACAGATACGCAGTATTTT. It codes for CASSPTGTDTQYF.